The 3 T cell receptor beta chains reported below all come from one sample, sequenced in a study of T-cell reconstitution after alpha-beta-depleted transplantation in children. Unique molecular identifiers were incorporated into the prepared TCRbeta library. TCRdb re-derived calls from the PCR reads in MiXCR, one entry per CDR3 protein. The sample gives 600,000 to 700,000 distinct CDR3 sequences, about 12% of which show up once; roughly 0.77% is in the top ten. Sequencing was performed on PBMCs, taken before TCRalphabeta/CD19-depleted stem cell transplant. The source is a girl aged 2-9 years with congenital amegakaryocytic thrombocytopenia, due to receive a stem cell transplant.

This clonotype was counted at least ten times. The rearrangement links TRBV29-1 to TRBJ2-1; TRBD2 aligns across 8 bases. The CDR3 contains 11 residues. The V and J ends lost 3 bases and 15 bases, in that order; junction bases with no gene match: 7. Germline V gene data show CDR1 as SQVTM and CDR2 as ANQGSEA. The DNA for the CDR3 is TGCAGCGTTGATGGGACTAGTTATCCGTTCTTC. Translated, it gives CSVDGTSYPFF.

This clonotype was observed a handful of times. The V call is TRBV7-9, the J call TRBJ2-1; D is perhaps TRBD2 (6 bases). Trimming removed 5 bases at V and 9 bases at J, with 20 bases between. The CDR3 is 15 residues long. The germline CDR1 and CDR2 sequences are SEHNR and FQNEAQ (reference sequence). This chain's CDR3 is CASSKPPHGDSEQFF. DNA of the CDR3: TGTGCCAGCAGCAAACCCCCCCATGGGGACTCTGAGCAGTTCTTC.

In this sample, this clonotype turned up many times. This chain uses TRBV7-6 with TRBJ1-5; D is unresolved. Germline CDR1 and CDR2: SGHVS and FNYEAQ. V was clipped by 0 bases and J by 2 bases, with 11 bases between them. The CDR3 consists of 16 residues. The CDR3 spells CASSLAIGSGNQPQHF. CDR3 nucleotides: TGTGCCAGCAGCTTAGCTATAGGGAGTGGCAATCAGCCCCAGCATTTT.